Here is one T cell receptor beta chain with its context. These data are taken from a study of blood T cell repertoires in COVID-19. Study-wide background: Both acute and convalescent COVID-19 samples were obtained from the United States, Italy and Spain. From T cells, B-cell-depleted T cells, or PBMCs came the material, which was cDNA or gDNA.

The J segment lost 4 bases and the V segment lost 1 base, leaving 15 bases of the junction unmatched. This CDR3 contains 18 residues. Germline lookup yields CDR1 LGHNA and CDR2 YSLEER. The authors' processing: By means of reference gene primer amplification, nucleated cell counts were estimated. Profiling relied on immunoSEQ multiplex PCR, and the TCRdb table lists in-frame clones only, not all of them. That table furnishes V, J and clone size, whereas the DNA furnished D and trimming. The sample lists 200,000 to 300,000 clones, 80% to 85% occurring once. Sequencing was carried out using peripheral blood. The chain employs TRBV4-3 and TRBJ1-2, with TRBD1 matching 7 bases. This TCR came from a woman between 18 and 29 years old with acute or convalescent COVID-19. The CDR3 reads CASSQGARLDRRIYGYTF. In DNA, the CDR3 is TGCGCCAGCAGCCAAGGAGCGCGTCTGGACAGGCGCATCTATGGCTACACCTTC.